This T cell receptor beta chain was found in a study of cytomegalovirus exposure and HLA in healthy donors. Trimming removed 0 bases from V and 4 bases from J; junction bases left unmatched: 12. The CDR3 contains 17 residues. The germline V gene encodes CDR1 KGHSY and CDR2 FQNENV. The PCR had 60 Vbeta and 13 Jbeta primers. Measured with immunoSEQ multiplex PCR; TCRdb has only the in-frame clones, and not every one. Of some 150,000 clones listed, 74% are singletons. The receptor was derived from a man aged 18 to 35 in good health and CMV-seropositive. This rearrangement joins TRBV16 to TRBJ2-7; 7 bases are a match to TRBD1. Sequencing was carried out using PBMCs. Here the CDR3 DNA reads TGTGCCAGCAGCCAATCTAAGGGACAGAGAGGGGGTTACGAGCAGTACTTC. Protein sequence: CASSQSKGQRGGYEQYF.